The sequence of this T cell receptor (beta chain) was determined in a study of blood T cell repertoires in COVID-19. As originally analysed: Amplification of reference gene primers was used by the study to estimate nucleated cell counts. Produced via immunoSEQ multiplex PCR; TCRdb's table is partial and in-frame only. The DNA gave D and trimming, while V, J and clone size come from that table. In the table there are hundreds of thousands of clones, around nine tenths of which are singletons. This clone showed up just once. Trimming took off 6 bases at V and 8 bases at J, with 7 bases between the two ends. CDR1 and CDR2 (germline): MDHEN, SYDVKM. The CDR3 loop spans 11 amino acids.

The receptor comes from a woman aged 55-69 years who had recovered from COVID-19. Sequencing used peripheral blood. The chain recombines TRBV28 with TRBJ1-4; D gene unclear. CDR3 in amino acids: CASSTEEKLFF. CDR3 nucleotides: TGTGCCAGCAGCACTGAGGAAAAACTGTTTTTT.